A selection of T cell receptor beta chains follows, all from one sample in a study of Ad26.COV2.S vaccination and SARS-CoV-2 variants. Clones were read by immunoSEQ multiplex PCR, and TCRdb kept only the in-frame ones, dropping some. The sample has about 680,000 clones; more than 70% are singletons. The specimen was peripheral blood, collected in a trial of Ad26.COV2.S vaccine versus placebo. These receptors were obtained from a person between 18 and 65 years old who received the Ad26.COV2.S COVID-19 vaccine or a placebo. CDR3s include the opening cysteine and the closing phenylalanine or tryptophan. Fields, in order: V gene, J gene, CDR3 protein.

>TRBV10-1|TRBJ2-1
CASSESSTGYNEQFF
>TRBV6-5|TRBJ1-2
CASNRQGLVYGYTF
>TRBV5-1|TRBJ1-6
CASSLLQGSPLHF
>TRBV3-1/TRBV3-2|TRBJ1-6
CASSRWTETSPLHF
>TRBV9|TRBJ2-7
CASSLRQGMFYEQYF
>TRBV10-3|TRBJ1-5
CAISENSNQPQHF
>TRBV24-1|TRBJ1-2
CATSDLADGYTF
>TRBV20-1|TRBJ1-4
CSAVNEKLFF
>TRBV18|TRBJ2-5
CASSSLSGQETQYF
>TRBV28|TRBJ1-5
CASRRPNQPQHF
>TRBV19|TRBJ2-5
CASSIVWRGETQYF
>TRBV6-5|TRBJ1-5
CASKSRGFNQPQHF
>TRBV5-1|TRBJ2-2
CASSTTPATGNTGELFF
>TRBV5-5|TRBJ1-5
CASSLQGLGQPQHF
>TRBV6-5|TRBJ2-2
CASRRQDHTGELFF
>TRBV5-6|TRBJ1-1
CASSFSLNTEAFF
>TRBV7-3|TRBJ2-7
CASSLNGTGVAGRTYEQYF
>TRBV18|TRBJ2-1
CASSPFRSEQFF
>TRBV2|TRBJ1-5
CASSVERGNQPQHF
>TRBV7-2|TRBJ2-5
CASSVRDLETQYF
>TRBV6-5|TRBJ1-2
CASSYVDRDYGYTF
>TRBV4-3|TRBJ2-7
CASSHAPRDLNFHEQYF
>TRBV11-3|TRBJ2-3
CASSGGAEADTQYF
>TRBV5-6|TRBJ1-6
CASSSPGRDNSPLHF
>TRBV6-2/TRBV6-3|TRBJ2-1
CASSYAVAGGLDNEQFF
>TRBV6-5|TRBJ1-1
CASRQGRDTEAFF
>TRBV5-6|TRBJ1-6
CASGGNYNSPLHF
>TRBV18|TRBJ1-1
CASSPIEDTEAFF
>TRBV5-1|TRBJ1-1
CASSSTDRGGCFF
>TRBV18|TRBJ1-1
CASSPPGGAEAFF